This T cell receptor (beta chain) was sequenced in a study of CD4 T cells in relation to SARS-CoV-2 and coronaviruses. For the study at large: Shared crossreactive spike epitopes were mapped to their HLA restriction. Overall study results and limits: SARS-CoV-2-driven expansion was significantly weaker in crossreactive than monoreactive clones.

The CDR3 loop spans 15 amino acids. Trimming left V 7 bases short and J 0 bases short, with 15 bases between. Germline assignment: CDR1 MNHEY and CDR2 SVGAGI. The data were produced by immunoSEQ multiplex PCR, yet TCRdb's version contains in-frame clones alone and is incomplete. The sample consists of 15,000 to 20,000 clones, around four fifths of them appearing once. Unexposed donor CD4+ T cells date from about 2011-2018, before the COVID-19 pandemic. Isolation of CD4+ T cells took place after about 10 days in culture. As cell numbers allowed, unexposed-donor CD4+ T cells faced SARS-CoV-2 S/N and four cold-coronavirus spikes. On days 3 and 7, cultures got half fresh IL-2 medium. The sample holds a few counts of this clone. Antigen specificity is unknown.

The genes are TRBV6-5 and TRBJ1-2; D is ambiguous. The sequence was obtained from a human donor in good health. Sequenced: CD4+ T cells from PBMCs, cultured in vitro. CDR3 DNA: TGTGCCAGCACCCCGACACCTACAGCTAACTATGGCTACACCTTC. This gives the protein CASTPTPTANYGYTF.